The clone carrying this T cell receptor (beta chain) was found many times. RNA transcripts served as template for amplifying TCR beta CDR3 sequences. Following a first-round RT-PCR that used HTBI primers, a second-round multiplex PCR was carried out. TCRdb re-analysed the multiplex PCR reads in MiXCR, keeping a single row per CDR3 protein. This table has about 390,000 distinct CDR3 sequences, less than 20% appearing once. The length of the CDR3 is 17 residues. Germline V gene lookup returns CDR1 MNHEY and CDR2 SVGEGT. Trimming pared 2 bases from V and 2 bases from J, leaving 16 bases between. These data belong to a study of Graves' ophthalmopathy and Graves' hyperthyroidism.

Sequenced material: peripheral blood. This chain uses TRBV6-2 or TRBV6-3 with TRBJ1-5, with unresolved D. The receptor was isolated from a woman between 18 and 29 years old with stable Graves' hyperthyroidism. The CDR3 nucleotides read TGTGCCAGCAGTTACCGGTTCGGAGGGTTAGGCAATCAGCCCCAGCATTTT. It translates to CASSYRFGGLGNQPQHF.